This is a list of T cell receptor beta chains from one sample in a study of cytomegalovirus exposure and HLA in healthy donors. This table comes from immunoSEQ multiplex PCR, and its TCRdb copy is limited to in-frame clones, with some not included. The table includes 110,000 to 150,000 clones, 70% to 85% detected once. The specimen was PBMCs. These receptors were obtained from a woman in her thirties or forties in good health and CMV-seronegative. Each CDR3 is given with its conserved first and last residue. The D gene is left open where the match is weak. Clone size is not always given. Where it is, it says once, few, many or a class for expanded clones.

D: NA
V: TRBV7-9
size: NA
J: TRBJ2-1
CDR3: CASSLGVNEQFF
DNA: TGTGCCAGCAGCTTAGGAGTAAATGAGCAGTTCTTC

D: NA
V: TRBV28
size: NA
J: TRBJ2-7
CDR3: CASSLLIPTDEQYF
DNA: TGTGCCAGCAGTTTATTGATACCGACAGACGAGCAGTACTTC

D: TRBD1
V: TRBV7-6
size: NA
J: TRBJ2-2
CDR3: CASRLLRQGHAGELFF
DNA: TGTGCCAGCAGACTTTTAAGACAGGGACATGCCGGGGAGCTGTTTTTT

D: TRBD2
V: TRBV7-2
size: few
J: TRBJ2-2
CDR3: CASTTGTSGSTGELFF
DNA: TGTGCCAGCACCACGGGGACTAGCGGGAGTACCGGGGAGCTGTTTTTT

D: NA
V: TRBV5-5
size: NA
J: TRBJ2-3
CDR3: CASSLGQAYRRPLLSDTQYF
DNA: TGTGCCAGCAGCTTGGGACAGGCCTACAGGCGTCCTCTTTTGTCAGATACGCAGTATTTT

D: TRBD2
V: TRBV6-5
size: NA
J: TRBJ2-7
CDR3: CASSYSRGSSYEQYF
DNA: TGTGCCAGCAGTTACTCCCGCGGGAGCTCCTACGAGCAGTACTTC

D: NA
V: TRBV7-2
size: NA
J: TRBJ2-7
CDR3: CASSLGANTGSYEQYF
DNA: TGTGCCAGCAGCTTAGGAGCTAATACAGGTTCCTACGAGCAGTACTTC

D: NA
V: TRBV29-1
size: NA
J: TRBJ1-2
CDR3: CSVEDVLGRPEGGYTF
DNA: TGCAGCGTTGAAGACGTGTTAGGCAGGCCCGAAGGTGGCTACACCTTC

D: NA
V: TRBV7-2
size: NA
J: TRBJ1-5
CDR3: CASSLRGATSQPQHF
DNA: TGTGCCAGCAGCTTACGGGGAGCCACCTCTCAGCCCCAGCATTTT

D: TRBD1
V: TRBV5-1
size: NA
J: TRBJ2-5
CDR3: CASSLAMGQQETQYF
DNA: TGCGCCAGCAGCTTGGCCATGGGACAGCAAGAGACCCAGTACTTC

D: NA
V: TRBV2
size: NA
J: TRBJ1-2
CDR3: CASSLDRMDGYTF
DNA: TGTGCCAGCAGTCTAGACAGGATGGATGGCTACACCTTC

D: NA
V: TRBV28
size: NA
J: TRBJ2-2
CDR3: CASKNSNTGELFF
DNA: TGTGCCAGTAAAAATTCGAACACCGGGGAGCTGTTTTTT

D: NA
V: TRBV5-1
size: NA
J: TRBJ2-3
CDR3: CASFINSYTDTQYF
DNA: TGCGCCAGCTTCATTAACAGCTACACAGATACGCAGTATTTT

D: TRBD1
V: TRBV18
size: NA
J: TRBJ1-2
CDR3: CASSVTGAGYGYTF
DNA: TGTGCCAGCTCAGTTACAGGGGCCGGCTATGGCTACACCTTC

D: TRBD1
V: TRBV6-5
size: NA
J: TRBJ2-7
CDR3: CASSKSGGKLYEQYF
DNA: TGTGCCAGCAGTAAATCAGGGGGCAAACTCTACGAGCAGTACTTC

D: TRBD1
V: TRBV29-1
size: NA
J: TRBJ2-3
CDR3: CSVARDRDGSTDTQYF
DNA: TGCAGCGTAGCCCGGGACAGGGACGGGAGCACAGATACGCAGTATTTT

D: NA
V: TRBV5-1
size: few
J: TRBJ1-2
CDR3: CASSLEGARSNGYTF
DNA: TGCGCCAGCAGCTTGGAAGGGGCCAGATCGAATGGCTACACCTTC

D: NA
V: TRBV5-6
size: NA
J: TRBJ2-3
CDR3: CASSSTTGSSTDTQYF
DNA: TGTGCCAGCAGCTCGACCACCGGGAGTAGCACAGATACGCAGTATTTT

D: TRBD1
V: TRBV19
size: NA
J: TRBJ1-5
CDR3: CASRKSGTGVNQPQHF
DNA: TGTGCCAGTAGAAAATCCGGGACAGGGGTCAATCAGCCCCAGCATTTT

D: NA
V: TRBV15
size: few
J: TRBJ2-5
CDR3: CATSRDWLQTQYF
DNA: TGTGCCACCAGCAGAGATTGGCTTCAGACCCAGTACTTC

D: NA
V: TRBV9
size: NA
J: TRBJ2-3
CDR3: CASSPWGGIGDTQYF
DNA: TGTGCCAGCAGCCCATGGGGCGGGATAGGAGATACGCAGTATTTT

D: TRBD1
V: TRBV18
size: NA
J: TRBJ2-7
CDR3: CASSPGTGEIYEQYF
DNA: TGTGCCAGCTCACCCGGGACAGGGGAGATATACGAGCAGTACTTC

D: TRBD1
V: TRBV5-4
size: NA
J: TRBJ2-2
CDR3: CASSLGDRVWDTGELFF
DNA: TGTGCCAGCAGCTTGGGGGACAGGGTTTGGGACACCGGGGAGCTGTTTTTT

D: NA
V: TRBV19
size: once
J: TRBJ2-5
CDR3: CASSTTEQETQYF
DNA: TGTGCCAGTAGTACGACAGAGCAAGAGACCCAGTACTTC

D: NA
V: TRBV5-5
size: NA
J: TRBJ2-7
CDR3: CASRSQGLTGEQYF
DNA: TGTGCCAGCAGGTCGCAGGGTCTAACAGGCGAGCAGTACTTC

D: TRBD2
V: TRBV27
size: NA
J: TRBJ2-7
CDR3: CASSWAGGSSYEQYF
DNA: TGTGCCAGCAGCTGGGCGGGAGGCTCCTCCTACGAGCAGTACTTC

D: NA
V: TRBV28
size: once
J: TRBJ1-2
CDR3: CASSLGGGNYGYTF
DNA: TGTGCCAGCAGTCTGGGAGGGGGTAACTATGGCTACACCTTC

D: TRBD2
V: TRBV7-3
size: NA
J: TRBJ2-6
CDR3: CASSLLVGRVSGANVLTF
DNA: TGTGCCAGCAGCTTATTGGTAGGGAGGGTATCTGGGGCCAACGTCCTGACTTTC

D: NA
V: TRBV28
size: NA
J: TRBJ2-3
CDR3: CASSRQDPDTQYF
DNA: TGTGCCAGCAGCCGGCAGGATCCAGATACGCAGTATTTT

D: TRBD2
V: TRBV6-5
size: NA
J: TRBJ2-7
CDR3: CASKPGLAGDEQYF
DNA: TGTGCCAGCAAACCGGGACTAGCGGGAGACGAGCAGTACTTC

D: TRBD1
V: TRBV2
size: NA
J: TRBJ2-7
CDR3: CATRDRGPEQYF
DNA: TGTGCAACCCGGGACAGGGGGCCCGAGCAGTACTTC

D: NA
V: TRBV7-3
size: NA
J: TRBJ2-7
CDR3: CASSSGGHGEQYF
DNA: TGTGCCAGCAGCTCCGGAGGCCATGGCGAGCAGTACTTC

D: NA
V: TRBV2
size: NA
J: TRBJ1-1
CDR3: CASTERMTEAFF
DNA: TGTGCCAGCACTGAGAGGATGACTGAAGCTTTCTTT

D: TRBD2
V: TRBV19
size: NA
J: TRBJ2-7
CDR3: CASSTSGRRNEQYF
DNA: TGTGCCAGTAGTACTAGCGGGAGAAGAAACGAGCAGTACTTC

D: TRBD1
V: TRBV6-1
size: NA
J: TRBJ2-7
CDR3: CASSFDRGSGEQYF
DNA: TGTGCCAGCAGTTTCGACAGGGGAAGCGGCGAGCAGTACTTC

D: NA
V: TRBV10-3
size: NA
J: TRBJ1-4
CDR3: CAISEGLEKLFF
DNA: TGTGCCATCAGTGAGGGACTTGAAAAACTGTTTTTT

D: TRBD2
V: TRBV5-8
size: NA
J: TRBJ2-3
CDR3: CASSTGLAGTDTQYF
DNA: TGTGCCAGCAGCACGGGACTAGCGGGAACCGATACGCAGTATTTT

D: NA
V: TRBV5-1
size: NA
J: TRBJ2-7
CDR3: CASSFVAWEQYF
DNA: TGCGCCAGCAGCTTTGTGGCCTGGGAGCAGTACTTC

D: NA
V: TRBV7-9
size: NA
J: TRBJ2-7
CDR3: CASSRMRGGLTYEQYF
DNA: TGTGCCAGCAGCCGAATGAGGGGGGGGCTTACCTACGAGCAGTACTTC

D: NA
V: TRBV2
size: NA
J: TRBJ2-7
CDR3: CASNYPTQYYEQYF
DNA: TGTGCCAGCAACTACCCGACGCAATACTACGAGCAGTACTTC

D: NA
V: TRBV4-2
size: once
J: TRBJ2-2
CDR3: CASSQAGQGLITGELFF
DNA: TGTGCCAGCAGCCAAGCGGGGCAGGGACTCATCACCGGGGAGCTGTTTTTT

D: TRBD1
V: TRBV7-9
size: NA
J: TRBJ1-1
CDR3: CASSLVGQGNTEAFF
DNA: TGTGCCAGCAGCTTAGTAGGACAGGGGAACACTGAAGCTTTCTTT